This TCR beta chain was recorded in a study of CD8 T cells in Susac syndrome (dated by TCRdb to the late 2010s). For context, the study as a whole: The study used repertoire sequencing to test whether antigen drove CD8+ T cell activation and differentiation in Susac syndrome. On the study overall, not on this receptor specifically: The study acknowledged that relatively few individuals were included in the TCR sequencing and HLA analysis.

Notes on this clonotype: Its recognized antigen is unknown. Base qualities were left out, and no much larger clone turns up one base away.

RNA was extracted with the RNeasy kit and roughly 0.5 to 1 ug was reverse transcribed using random hexamers. The immunoSEQ multiplex PCR assay, covering 54 Vbeta and 13 Jbeta segments, was used to amplify TCR beta CDR3 regions. Bias from PCR amplification was corrected by using a synthetic template baseline for primer optimization and for computational correction. For the original study's pipeline: Reads were annotated to V, D and J genes according to IMGT and were analyzed with immunoSEQ Analyzer, with only productive sequences retained. Clonality was calculated as one minus the Shannon entropy normalized by log2 of the number of productive unique sequences. Public and private clones were assessed among the 100 most prevalent clones of each patient and control. Susac-specific clones were defined as absent from healthy and MS cohorts, around 970 published viral clones and other ImmuneACCESS disease sequences. TCRdb reran the public reads through fastp at Q25 and MiXCR, keeping productive beta chains. Each CDR3 protein appears once, grouped with its most common genes and DNA. V and J calls and clone size were set by TCRdb, not the authors. This sample comprises some 190,000 distinct CDR3 sequences, approximately 94% of them detected only once. Approximately 0.09% of the sample goes to the ten largest clones.

High-throughput TCR beta sequencing profiled peripheral blood CD8+ and CD4+ T cells from healthy donors, Susac syndrome patients and multiple sclerosis patients. The multiple sclerosis controls were treatment-naive patients whose relapsing-remitting disease, either stable or active, fulfilled the revised McDonald criteria. CD8+ TEMRA cells were enriched by FACS, while bulk CD8+ and CD4+ T cells were purified by magnetic negative isolation. Blood was drawn into EDTA tubes, processed within 24 hours, and PBMCs were isolated by density gradient centrifugation. PBMCs intended for TCR sequencing were cryopreserved in liquid nitrogen and were subsequently thawed in a 37 degrees C water bath. The sorted or isolated CD4+, CD8+ and CD8+ TEMRA cells reached a purity of at least 90%. The receptor was isolated from a human donor with multiple sclerosis. The specimen was CD4+ T cells from PBMCs.

The nucleotides are TGTGCCAGCAGTTTGCAGGGGTATGGCTACACCTTC. This gives the protein CASSLQGYGYTF. The chain joins TRBV12-3 or TRBV12-4 to TRBJ1-2; matching of 6 bases hints at TRBD1 as the D gene. V sheds 3 bases and J sheds 5 bases, leaving 7 bases between their ends. From the cysteine through the phenylalanine, the CDR3 covers 12 amino acids. Only CDR3 DNA is held: 36 bases, read in frame from base 1.